Presented here are 26 T cell receptor beta chains from one specimen sequenced in a study of T cells after posttransplantation cyclophosphamide. TCRdb's table, derived via immunoSEQ multiplex PCR, lists solely in-frame clones and lacks some. The sample holds some 37,000 clones, and no clone turns up only once. Sequencing was performed on PBMCs. Receptor source: a girl under 18 in good health, CMV-negative, and a related stem cell transplant donor.

This clone was seen more than once but under ten times. This chain links TRBV7-2 with TRBJ1-1; D is ambiguous. The V and J ends lost 2 bases and 3 bases respectively, with 13 bases between them. This CDR3 comprises 15 residues. Germline V CDR1 and CDR2: SGHTA, FQGNSA. The DNA for the CDR3 is TGTGCCAGCAGCTTATCCGGGAGCGGGGACACTGAAGCTTTCTTT. Translation: CASSLSGSGDTEAFF.

This clone turned up a few times. The chain uses TRBV29-1 and TRBJ2-2, with D possibly being TRBD2 (6 bases). V was pared by 5 bases and J by 1 base, with 14 bases between. The CDR3 loop spans 15 amino acids. Germline V CDR1 and CDR2: SQVTM, ANQGSEA. CDR3 in DNA: TGCAGCGTTTTGGATGCGGGGAAGAACACCGGGGAGCTGTTTTTT. It codes for CSVLDAGKNTGELFF.

This clone was counted at least ten times. V usage is TRBV10-1 and J usage is TRBJ2-3; 7 bases map to TRBD1. The trim removed 3 bases at V and 3 bases at J, leaving 6 bases unmatched. The CDR3 has 15 amino acids. The germline V gene encodes CDR1 WNHNN and CDR2 SYGVQD (reference sequence). The CDR3 spells CASSDQTGLTDTQYF. CDR3 bases: TGCGCCAGCAGTGATCAGACAGGGTTAACAGATACGCAGTATTTT.

This clone was seen a few times. The chain uses TRBV5-4 and TRBJ1-1; TRBD1 might be the D (5 bases). This CDR3 is built from 17 residues. V was pared by 2 bases and J by 0 bases, with 17 bases between. The germline gives CDR1 SGHNT, CDR2 YYREEE (reference sequence). The CDR3, as DNA: TGTGCCAGCAGCTTTACGGGGGGAATTACTCTGAACACTGAAGCTTTCTTT. Translated, it gives CASSFTGGITLNTEAFF.

This clone was seen many times. This chain joins TRBV19 and TRBJ2-1, with TRBD2 identical over 15 bases. V lost 10 bases to trimming and J lost 0 bases; unmatched junction nucleotides: 7. The CDR3 has 17 amino acids. CDR1 and CDR2 from the germline V gene are LNHDA and SQIVND (reference sequence). CDR3 sequence: CATRTSGGGSSYNEQFF. CDR3 in DNA: TGTGCCACACGGACTAGCGGGGGGGGGAGCTCCTACAATGAGCAGTTCTTC.

In this sample, this clone turned up many times. This sequence joins TRBV5-1 and TRBJ1-1; D remains ambiguous. Germline V gives CDR1 SGHRS, CDR2 YFSETQ. The CDR3 spans 14 residues. The V gene lost 2 bases and the J gene lost 3 bases, with 11 bases spanning the gap. Written as DNA, the CDR3 is TGCGCCAGCAGCTTTCGTTATGCGGACACTGAAGCTTTCTTT. Its protein is CASSFRYADTEAFF.

There are many counts of this clone. The chain joins TRBV4-1 to TRBJ1-2, with D possibly matching TRBD1 (5 bases). CDR1 and CDR2 from the germline V gene are MGHRA and YSYEKL. Trimming left V 0 bases short and J 6 bases short, with 8 bases between. The CDR3 runs 13 residues. The CDR3 DNA reads as TGCGCCAGCAGCCAAGATGGGGGGGATGGCTACACCTTC. It encodes CASSQDGGDGYTF.

This clone was observed at least ten times. V is TRBV11-1 and J is TRBJ2-1, with TRBD1 matching 10 bases. The J segment lost 4 bases and the V segment lost 8 bases, leaving 5 bases of the junction unmatched. Germline CDR1 reads SGHAT; CDR2 reads FQDESV (reference sequence). The length of the CDR3 is 14 residues. CDR3: CASSRTGGYNEQFF. DNA of the CDR3: TGTGCCAGCTCCCGGACAGGGGGGTACAATGAGCAGTTCTTC.

This clone was seen repeatedly, ten times or more. This sequence joins TRBV5-4 and TRBJ2-2; TRBD2 aligns across 11 bases. CDR3 length equals 16 residues. V lost 3 bases, J lost 7 bases, and 8 bases stayed unmatched. Looked up from germline, CDR1 is SGHNT and CDR2 is YYREEE (reference sequence). Here the CDR3 DNA reads TGTGCCAGCAGCTGGATTAGCGGGGGGGCCAGCGGGGAGCTGTTTTTT. This translates into CASSWISGGASGELFF.

This chain uses TRBV7-8 with TRBJ1-2; TRBD1 is a possible D gene (5 bases). This CDR3 has 15 amino acids. V lost 0 bases to trimming and J lost 3 bases, with 11 bases between them. The germline CDR1 and CDR2 sequences are SGHVS and FQNEAQ. CDR3 amino acids: CASSLAGRRDYGYTF. The CDR3 DNA reads TGTGCCAGCAGCTTAGCGGGGCGCCGGGACTATGGCTACACCTTC.

This clone was counted between two and nine times. The chain uses TRBV28 and TRBJ2-1; the D gene is possibly TRBD1 (5 bases). Trimming removed 3 bases at V and 5 bases at J, with 8 bases between. The CDR3 totals 13 residues. Germline loops: CDR1 MDHEN, CDR2 SYDVKM. CDR3 bases: TGTGCCAGCAGTTTGAGCAGGGACAATGAGCAGTTCTTC. Its protein product is CASSLSRDNEQFF. The full variable domain, its missing parts supplied by reference TRBV28 and TRBJ2-1, is DVKVTQSSRYLVKRTGEKVFLECVQDMDHENMFWYRQDPGLGLRLIYFSYDVKMKEKGDIPEGYSVSREKKERFSLILESASTNQTSMYLCASSLSRDNEQFFGPGTRLTVL.

This clone came up many times. The V and J genes are TRBV28 and TRBJ2-7; possible D gene TRBD2, 5 bases. This CDR3 has 12 amino acids. The V end was cut by 5 bases, the J end by 2 bases, with 7 bases between. Per germline, CDR1 MDHEN and CDR2 SYDVKM. The CDR3 loop is CASSDGTYEQYF. CDR3 coding DNA: TGTGCCAGCAGTGACGGGACCTACGAGCAGTACTTC.

The table lists this clone with many counts. The J gene is TRBJ1-1, the V gene TRBV5-1; TRBD1 is a possible D gene (5 bases). CDR1 is SGHRS, CDR2 YFSETQ, per germline. The CDR3 totals 13 residues. The V end lost 0 bases, the J end lost 9 bases, and 12 bases lay between the germline ends. The CDR3 DNA sequence: TGCGCCAGCAGCTTGGATCTGGGGCCACAAGCTTTCTTT. Its translation is CASSLDLGPQAFF.

Many counts were recorded for this clone. This chain connects TRBV15 to TRBJ1-4; TRBD1 might be the D (6 bases). Germline CDR1 and CDR2: LNHNV and YYDKDF (reference sequence). The CDR3 runs to 14 residues. Trimming stripped 2 bases from V and 6 bases from J, with 10 bases between. CDR3 nucleotides: TGTGCCACCAGCAGAACGACAGGATATGAAAAACTGTTTTTT. Translating gives CATSRTTGYEKLFF. The full variable domain, with the rest looked up from reference TRBV15 and TRBJ1-4, is DAMVIQNPRYQVTQFGKPVTLSCSQTLNHNVMYWYQQKSSQAPKLLFHYYDKDFNNEADTPDNFQSRRPNTSFCFLDIRSPGLGDTAMYLCATSRTTGYEKLFFGSGTQLSVL.

This clone was recorded at least ten times. The gene calls are TRBV2 and TRBJ2-1; the match to TRBD1 covers 7 bases. Germline V CDR1 and CDR2: SNHLY, FYNNEI. The V and J ends lost 11 bases and 8 bases, in that order; junction bases with no gene match: 12. CDR3 length equals 13 residues. The CDR3 region is CAAQGVQSDEQFF. For the CDR3, the DNA is TGTGCCGCCCAGGGGGTTCAGTCGGATGAGCAGTTCTTC.

This clone was counted between two and nine times. In nucleotides, the CDR3 is TGCAGCGTTGGAGGGACTAGCGTCGACGAGCAGTACTTC. It translates to CSVGGTSVDEQYF. The rearrangement links TRBV29-1 to TRBJ2-7; 10 nucleotides agree with TRBD2. After removal of 4 bases from V and 5 bases from J, the junction contained 5 bases not matched to a gene. CDR3 size: 13 residues. The germline V gene has CDR1 SQVTM and CDR2 ANQGSEA.

This clone was seen ten or more times. This chain uses TRBV7-2 with TRBJ2-7; 8 bases are shared with TRBD2. The V gene end was trimmed by 1 base and the J gene end by 2 bases; junction bases not matched to a gene: 4. The germline V gene has CDR1 SGHTA and CDR2 FQGNSA. The CDR3 contains 15 residues. CDR3 region: CASSLGPGLAYEQYF. Here the CDR3 DNA reads TGTGCCAGCAGCTTAGGACCGGGACTAGCCTACGAGCAGTACTTC. The full variable domain, with the rest looked up from reference TRBV7-2 and TRBJ2-7, is GAGVSQSPSNKVTEKGKDVELRCDPISGHTALYWYRQSLGQGLEFLIYFQGNSAPDKSGLPSDRFSAERTGGSVSTLTIQRTQQEDSAVYLCASSLGPGLAYEQYFGPGTRLTVT.

In its sample, this clone was seen a few times. V usage is TRBV28 and J usage is TRBJ2-3; 12 bases align to TRBD2. The germline gives CDR1 MDHEN, CDR2 SYDVKM. J lost 2 bases, V lost 2 bases, and 5 bases had no gene match. There are 17 residues in the CDR3. The CDR3 sequence: CASSLRGLAGFTDTQYF. The CDR3 DNA is TGTGCCAGCAGTTTACGTGGACTAGCGGGATTCACAGATACGCAGTATTTT.

The chain uses TRBV28 and TRBJ1-5; the D gene is possibly TRBD1 (5 bases). CDR1 and CDR2 (germline): MDHEN, SYDVKM. This CDR3 contains 15 residues. V lost 6 bases and J 2 bases, leaving 14 bases between the germline ends. The CDR3 region is CASSRAWGRNQPQHF. The CDR3 DNA reads as TGTGCCAGCAGCCGAGCTTGGGGCCGCAATCAGCCCCAGCATTTT.

The V gene is TRBV4-1, the J gene TRBJ2-7, with 7 bases matching TRBD2. Losses at the gene ends were 4 bases for V and 2 bases for J; bases not matched to a gene: 8. This CDR3 spans 15 amino acids. Germline-derived CDR1 and CDR2 are MGHRA and YSYEKL. The CDR3 is CASSPRGGRTYEQYF. CDR3 DNA: TGCGCCAGCAGCCCTCGCGGGGGACGGACCTACGAGCAGTACTTC.

This clone came up many times. The chain links TRBV7-9 to TRBJ2-6, with 9 bases identical to TRBD1. Germline trimming cut 5 bases from V and 2 bases from J; bases unmatched to any gene: 7. This CDR3 has 17 residues. CDR1 is SEHNR, CDR2 FQNEAQ, per germline (reference sequence). Here the CDR3 DNA reads TGTGCCAGCAGCCCGTCCCGGGACAGGGCTGGGGCCAACGTCCTGACTTTC. It encodes CASSPSRDRAGANVLTF.

This clone has ten or more counts. The CDR3 DNA reads as TGTGCCAGCAGTGAGAACAGGGGGCTTCAGCCCCAGCATTTT. Translating it yields CASSENRGLQPQHF. The chain joins TRBV6-1 to TRBJ1-5, with 9 bases fitting TRBD1. Germline trimming cut 3 bases from V and 6 bases from J; bases unmatched to any gene: 3. This CDR3 spans 14 amino acids. Germline-derived CDR1 and CDR2 are MNHNS and SASEGT.

In this sample, this clone turned up many times. V usage is TRBV7-6 and J usage is TRBJ1-5; 9 bases fit TRBD1. CDR1 and CDR2 from the germline V gene are SGHVS and FNYEAQ. This CDR3 has 15 residues. J lost 3 bases, V lost 1 base, and 1 base had no gene match. The CDR3 sequence: CASSLGDRDNQPQHF. Here the CDR3 DNA reads TGTGCCAGCAGCTTAGGGGACAGGGACAATCAGCCCCAGCATTTT.

This clone showed up many times. This rearrangement joins TRBV6-5 to TRBJ1-5; 7 bases fit TRBD1. The CDR3 is 12 amino acids. Germline assignment: CDR1 MNHEY and CDR2 SVGAGI. Unmatched junction bases numbered 7, after V lost 6 bases and J lost 11 bases. The CDR3 loop is CASSDLQGTQHF. The CDR3 coding sequence is TGTGCCAGCAGCGACTTACAGGGGACCCAGCATTTT.

This clone occurred many times. The V and J genes are TRBV15 and TRBJ2-7; D is unclear. This CDR3 has 14 amino acids. Per germline, CDR1 LNHNV and CDR2 YYDKDF (reference sequence). V gave up 0 bases and J gave up 0 bases, with 6 bases separating them. The CDR3 loop reads CATSRDRGSYEQYF. In DNA form, the CDR3 reads TGTGCCACCAGCAGAGACCGAGGCTCCTACGAGCAGTACTTC.

This chain joins TRBV9 and TRBJ1-1; D is possibly TRBD1 (6 bases). Trimming stripped 0 bases from V and 1 base from J, with 16 bases between. The CDR3 is 17 amino acids. CDR1 and CDR2 (germline): SGDLS, YYNGEE. CDR3 region: CASSVGNRGGPNTEAFF. CDR3 nucleotide sequence: TGTGCCAGCAGCGTAGGTAACCGGGGGGGGCCGAACACTGAAGCTTTCTTT. The variable domain in full, completed from reference TRBV9 and TRBJ1-1, reads DSGVTQTPKHLITATGQRVTLRCSPRSGDLSVYWYQQSLDQGLQFLIQYYNGEERAKGNILERFSAQQFPDLHSELNLSSLELGDSALYFCASSVGNRGGPNTEAFFGQGTRLTVV.